This T cell receptor (beta chain) was sequenced for a study of T-cell reconstitution after alpha-beta-depleted transplantation in children. This clonotype was counted only a few times. Preparation of the TCRbeta library was carried out with unique molecular identifiers. MiXCR was run by TCRdb on the PCR reads, yielding one entry per CDR3 protein. Here the sample spans 250,000 to 350,000 distinct CDR3 sequences, about a tenth being singletons. Sequenced material: PBMCs from the stem cell graft donor, taken from the stem cell graft. The sequence came from a human donor who donated a stem cell graft to a child with SCID.

DNA of the CDR3: TGTGCCAGCAGTTTTGGGTGGGGTAACTACGAGCAGTACTTC. Translated: CASSFGWGNYEQYF. V and J are TRBV27 and TRBJ2-7; D not certain. CDR1 is MNHEY, CDR2 SMNVEV, per germline (reference sequence). The CDR3 length is 14 residues. V shed 3 bases and J shed 3 bases, with 12 bases lying between them.